The 29 T cell receptor beta chains reported below all come from one sample, sequenced in a study of Ad26.COV2.S vaccination and SARS-CoV-2 variants. Treatment meaning: some 20 received Ad26.COV2.S at low or high dose, single or two shots; about 5 received placebo; per-sample allocation not given. On day 63 after the first injection, vaccine and placebo recipients gave samples. Assay: immunoSEQ multiplex PCR; the TCRdb copy retains only in-frame clones and omits some. The sample consists of fewer than 400,000 clones, approximately 86% of them appearing once. The starting material was peripheral blood, obtained in a trial of Ad26.COV2.S vaccine versus placebo. The receptors were gathered from a person aged 18-60 years who received the Ad26.COV2.S COVID-19 vaccine or a placebo.

The rearrangement uses TRBV18 and TRBJ2-1, with D tentatively TRBD2 (6 bases). Trimming took off 5 bases at V and 5 bases at J, with 10 bases between the two ends. The CDR3 sequence is 13 residues long. The germline V gene encodes CDR1 KGHSH and CDR2 LQKENI. CDR3 bases: TGTGCCAGCTCAGCACTAGCTAACAATGAGCAGTTCTTC. Protein sequence: CASSALANNEQFF.

This clone was detected once. The rearrangement uses TRBV5-1 and TRBJ2-7, with TRBD2 matching over 8 bases. V shed 4 bases and J 2 bases; nucleotides not matched to a gene: 5. Germline V CDR1 and CDR2: SGHRS, YFSETQ. This CDR3 contains 14 residues. Written as DNA, the CDR3 is TGCGCCAGCAGCGCGGGGGGTCCCACCTACGAGCAGTACTTC. Amino acid sequence: CASSAGGPTYEQYF.

This chain uses TRBV5-6 with TRBJ2-2, with D perhaps matching TRBD2 (6 bases). The CDR3 consists of 15 residues. Germline-derived CDR1 and CDR2 are SGHDT and YYEEEE. V lost 2 bases to trimming and J lost 2 bases, with 10 bases between them. The CDR3 loop reads CASSFLGLNTGELFF. CDR3 in DNA: TGTGCCAGCAGCTTCTTGGGACTTAACACCGGGGAGCTGTTTTTT. Using reference TRBV5-6 and TRBJ2-2 for the parts outside the CDR3, the full variable domain is DAGVTQSPTHLIKTRGQQVTLRCSPKSGHDTVSWYQQALGQGPQFIFQYYEEEERQRGNFPDRFSGHQFPNYSSELNVNALLLGDSALYLCASSFLGLNTGELFFGEGSRLTVL.

The CDR3 coding sequence is TGTGCCAGCTCACCAGAGCGTTACACAGATACGCAGTATTTT. It specifies CASSPERYTDTQYF. The chain links TRBV18 to TRBJ2-3; D gene ambiguous. Germline lookup yields CDR1 KGHSH and CDR2 LQKENI. V dropped 2 bases and J dropped 2 bases, with 8 bases sitting between them. The CDR3 contains 14 residues.

The chain combines TRBV7-2 with TRBJ2-7; TRBD1 matches 7 bases. CDR3 size: 16 residues. Germline V lookup: CDR1 SGHTA, CDR2 FQGNSA. V shed 1 base, J shed 3 bases, and the junction held 9 bases outside the gene matches. CDR3 loop: CASSLVPGQTYYEQYF. The CDR3 DNA sequence: TGTGCCAGCAGCTTAGTTCCGGGACAGACCTACTACGAGCAGTACTTC.

The J gene is TRBJ1-3, the V gene TRBV10-2; 7 nucleotides align to TRBD1. The V and J ends lost 6 bases and 4 bases, in that order; junction bases with no gene match: 9. CDR1 WSHSY and CDR2 SAAADI come from the germline V gene. This CDR3 is built from 15 residues. For the CDR3, the DNA is TGCGCCAGCAGGGACAGGCGACTGGGAGGAAACACCATATATTTT. Translating it yields CASRDRRLGGNTIYF.

The genes are TRBV6-2 or TRBV6-3 and TRBJ1-2; D possibly corresponds to TRBD1 (5 bases). The V end lost 2 bases, the J end lost 6 bases, and 10 bases lay between the germline ends. Germline-derived CDR1 and CDR2 are MNHEY and SVGEGT. This CDR3 has 13 residues. CDR3 in amino acids: CASSYLRGDGYTF. The CDR3, as DNA: TGTGCCAGCAGTTACCTTAGGGGAGATGGCTACACCTTC.

In its sample, this clone was seen a few times. The V gene is TRBV7-9, the J gene TRBJ2-7, with 10 bases fitting TRBD2. The CDR3 spans 16 residues. Germline CDR1 is SEHNR and CDR2 is FQNEAQ (reference sequence). After removal of 4 bases from V and 3 bases from J, the junction contained 9 bases not matched to a gene. The CDR3 DNA reads TGTGCCAGCAGCTCACACCTAGCGGGGGACCTCTACGAGCAGTACTTC. Translating gives CASSSHLAGDLYEQYF.

The chain combines TRBV11-2 with TRBJ1-4, with unresolved D. The CDR3 is made up of 13 amino acids. V was trimmed by 0 bases and J by 6 bases, leaving 5 bases between them. Per the germline V gene, CDR1 is SGHAT and CDR2 is FQNNGV. DNA of the CDR3: TGTGCCAGCAGCTTAGACCGGTATGAAAAACTGTTTTTT. Its protein is CASSLDRYEKLFF.

The chain joins TRBV27 to TRBJ2-6; TRBD2 might be the D (6 bases). CDR1 is MNHEY, CDR2 SMNVEV, per germline (reference sequence). This CDR3 has 16 amino acids. V was shortened by 6 bases and J by 4 bases, with 16 bases between the two germline ends. The CDR3 spells CASSPAGTPGANVLTF. The CDR3, as DNA: TGTGCCAGCAGCCCAGCCGGGACTCCGGGGGCCAACGTCCTGACTTTC. The full variable domain, in which reference TRBV27 and TRBJ2-6 provide the parts outside the CDR3, is EAQVTQNPRYLITVTGKKLTVTCSQNMNHEYMSWYRQDPGLGLRQIYYSMNVEVTDKGDVPEGYKVSRKEKRNFPLILESPSPNQTSLYFCASSPAGTPGANVLTFGAGSRLTVL.

The chain links TRBV7-9 to TRBJ1-5; 10 bases line up with TRBD1. Germline CDR1 and CDR2: SEHNR and FQNEAQ (reference sequence). CDR3 length: 16 residues. With V trimmed by 1 base and J by 3 bases, 3 bases remained unmatched. In DNA form, the CDR3 reads TGTGCCAGCAGCTTAGATGGGACAGGGGTCAATCAGCCCCAGCATTTT. This sequence encodes CASSLDGTGVNQPQHF.

The chain uses TRBV2 and TRBJ2-3; 8 bases are shared with TRBD2. Germline CDR1 reads SNHLY; CDR2 reads FYNNEI. V lost 9 bases to trimming and J lost 4 bases; unmatched junction nucleotides: 12. The length of the CDR3 is 15 residues. This CDR3 is CASRIGGAGADTQYF. In DNA, the CDR3 is TGTGCCAGTCGAATCGGGGGGGCCGGGGCAGATACGCAGTATTTT.

The rearrangement joins TRBV9 to TRBJ1-6, with D hard to call. Per germline, CDR1 SGDLS and CDR2 YYNGEE. Trimming took off 0 bases at V and 8 bases at J, with 6 bases between the two ends. The CDR3 loop spans 13 amino acids. The CDR3 protein is CASSVVKDSPLHF. The CDR3 nucleotides read TGTGCCAGCAGCGTAGTAAAGGATTCACCCCTCCACTTT.

The chain employs TRBV7-2 and TRBJ1-3; 7 bases line up with TRBD1. The J segment lost 4 bases and the V segment lost 3 bases, leaving 9 bases of the junction unmatched. The germline gives CDR1 SGHTA, CDR2 FQGNSA. This CDR3 comprises 16 residues. CDR3 amino acids: CASSFRPQQGGNTIYF. As DNA, the CDR3 is TGTGCCAGCAGCTTTAGGCCCCAACAGGGGGGAAACACCATATATTTT.

The table lists this clone with many counts. The V and J genes are TRBV3-1 (or the pseudogene TRBV3-2) and TRBJ2-7, with TRBD2 matching over 14 bases. With V trimmed by 4 bases and J by 4 bases, 0 bases remained unmatched. Germline loops: CDR1 LGHDT, CDR2 YNNKEL (reference sequence). This CDR3 spans 14 amino acids. CDR3 sequence reads: CASSRLAGGYEQYF. The DNA for the CDR3 is TGTGCCAGCAGCCGACTAGCGGGGGGGTACGAGCAGTACTTC.

The CDR3 region has the DNA TGTGCCAGCAGCTTTGGGCCACAGGGGCCCGGCTATGGCTACACCTTC. Its protein product is CASSFGPQGPGYGYTF. V usage is TRBV11-2 and J usage is TRBJ1-2; 7 bases fit TRBD1. The CDR3 consists of 16 residues. The V gene's germline CDR1 is SGHAT and CDR2 FQNNGV. The V gene end was trimmed by 3 bases and the J gene end by 4 bases; junction bases not matched to a gene: 11. The variable domain in full, completed from reference TRBV11-2 and TRBJ1-2, reads EAGVAQSPRYKIIEKRQSVAFWCNPISGHATLYWYQQILGQGPKLLIQFQNNGVVDDSQLPKDRFSAERLKGVDSTLKIQPAKLEDSAVYLCASSFGPQGPGYGYTFGSGTRLTVV.

The genes are TRBV5-4 and TRBJ2-7, with TRBD1 matching over 7 bases. The CDR3 covers 13 residues. CDR1 is SGHNT and CDR2 is YYREEE in the germline V gene (reference sequence). V lost 1 base to trimming and J lost 5 bases; unmatched junction nucleotides: 3. For the CDR3, the DNA is TGTGCCAGCAGCTTGCAGGACAGGAACGAGCAGTACTTC. This sequence encodes CASSLQDRNEQYF.

V and J are TRBV14 and TRBJ2-1; D not certain. The V gene's germline CDR1 is SGHDN and CDR2 FVKESK. The V end was cut by 1 base, the J end by 7 bases, with 11 bases between. This CDR3 has 14 residues. CDR3 sequence (DNA): TGTGCCAGCAGCCAAGTGCCAGGATGGAATGAGCAGTTCTTC. This encodes CASSQVPGWNEQFF. Together with reference TRBV14 and TRBJ2-1, the CDR3 gives the full variable domain: EAGVTQFPSHSVIEKGQTVTLRCDPISGHDNLYWYRRVMGKEIKFLLHFVKESKQDESGMPNNRFLAERTGGTYSTLKVQPAELEDSGVYFCASSQVPGWNEQFFGPGTRLTVL.

The chain recombines TRBV3-1 (or the pseudogene TRBV3-2) with TRBJ1-5; D gene uncertain. V was trimmed by 3 bases and J by 9 bases, leaving 15 bases between them. The CDR3 totals 14 residues. CDR1 and CDR2 from the germline V gene are LGHDT and YNNKEL (reference sequence). The CDR3 DNA reads as TGTGCCAGCAGCCACGATGACCGGACGTGGCCCCAGCATTTT. Protein sequence: CASSHDDRTWPQHF.

V is TRBV7-9 and J is TRBJ2-1; D unresolved. V dropped 5 bases and J dropped 0 bases, with 11 bases sitting between them. The CDR3 runs to 15 residues. CDR1 and CDR2 (germline): SEHNR, FQNEAQ (reference sequence). CDR3 coding DNA: TGTGCCAGCAGCCTCACCGTCCCCTCCTACAATGAGCAGTTCTTC. This encodes CASSLTVPSYNEQFF.

This chain joins TRBV2 and TRBJ1-5; D not certain. Germline V lookup: CDR1 SNHLY, CDR2 FYNNEI. V lost 7 bases and J lost 3, with 10 bases in between. The CDR3 extends over 13 amino acids. In DNA, the CDR3 is TGTGCCAGCAACCGTTCCCCCAATCAGCCCCAGCATTTT. Encoded protein: CASNRSPNQPQHF.

This chain links TRBV2 with TRBJ2-4; TRBD1 aligns across 11 bases. This CDR3 contains 16 residues. Germline V gives CDR1 SNHLY, CDR2 FYNNEI. Germline trimming cut 7 bases from V and 7 bases from J; bases unmatched to any gene: 12. CDR3 in amino acids: CASMGGQGVVANIQYF. The DNA of the CDR3 is TGTGCCAGCATGGGGGGACAGGGGGTGGTTGCGAACATTCAGTACTTC.

V usage is TRBV30 and J usage is TRBJ2-3; a possible D gene is TRBD2 (6 bases). With 5 bases removed from V and 1 base from J, the gap between germline ends came to 16 bases. Germline loops: CDR1 GTSNPN, CDR2 SVGIG (reference sequence). The length of the CDR3 is 15 residues. The CDR3 is CAWDPRGTRTDTQYF. CDR3 DNA: TGTGCCTGGGACCCACGGGGGACCCGCACAGATACGCAGTATTTT.

This chain joins TRBV5-1 and TRBJ2-5, with D hard to call. From germline, CDR1 is SGHRS and CDR2 YFSETQ. V was clipped by 3 bases and J by 1 base, with 13 bases between them. The CDR3 is 15 amino acids. DNA for the CDR3: TGCGCCAGCAGCTCCTCCGGTGCCAGCCAAGAGACCCAGTACTTC. It encodes CASSSSGASQETQYF.

The chain carries TRBV7-9 and TRBJ2-5; the match to TRBD1 covers 12 bases. Trimming cost V 5 bases and J 4 bases; bases outside gene matches: 11. This CDR3 spans 17 amino acids. Germline V gene data show CDR1 as SEHNR and CDR2 as FQNEAQ (reference sequence). The CDR3 DNA reads TGTGCCAGCAGCCCCCGTCCCGGGACAGGGGGCAGAGAGACCCAGTACTTC. It yields the protein CASSPRPGTGGRETQYF.

The V call is TRBV4-1, the J call TRBJ1-1; a weak D match, TRBD1 (6 bases). The germline gives CDR1 MGHRA, CDR2 YSYEKL. CDR3 length: 16 amino acids. V lost 0 bases and J lost 1, with 12 bases in between. CDR3: CASSQDPGQKNTEAFF. CDR3 in DNA: TGCGCCAGCAGCCAAGACCCCGGACAGAAGAACACTGAAGCTTTCTTT.

This CDR3 is CAWSVDRVFGYTF. The CDR3 region has the DNA TGTGCCTGGAGTGTCGACAGGGTTTTTGGCTACACCTTC. The chain is built from TRBV30 and TRBJ1-2, with 7 bases lining up with TRBD1. This CDR3 contains 13 residues. In germline, CDR1 is GTSNPN, CDR2 SVGIG (reference sequence). Trimming removed 0 bases from V and 7 bases from J; junction bases left unmatched: 5.

V is TRBV20-1 and J is TRBJ2-1; 8 nucleotides line up with TRBD2. V dropped 3 bases and J dropped 6; count of bases not matched to a gene: 7. Germline assignment: CDR1 DFQATT and CDR2 SNEGSKA (reference sequence). The CDR3 spans 14 residues. The CDR3 DNA follows: TGCAGTGCTAGTCGGGGGGGCGTAAGCAATGAGCAGTTCTTC. As protein: CSASRGGVSNEQFF.

CDR3 residues: CASTMTGSGNTIYF. CDR3 in DNA: TGTGCCAGCACTATGACAGGGTCTGGAAACACCATATATTTT. The genes are TRBV5-4 and TRBJ1-3, with 7 bases aligning to TRBD1. The junction had 4 bases not matched to a gene; V was cut back by 6 bases and J by 1 base. Germline V gene sequence: CDR1 SGHNT, CDR2 YYREEE (reference sequence). The CDR3 covers 14 residues.